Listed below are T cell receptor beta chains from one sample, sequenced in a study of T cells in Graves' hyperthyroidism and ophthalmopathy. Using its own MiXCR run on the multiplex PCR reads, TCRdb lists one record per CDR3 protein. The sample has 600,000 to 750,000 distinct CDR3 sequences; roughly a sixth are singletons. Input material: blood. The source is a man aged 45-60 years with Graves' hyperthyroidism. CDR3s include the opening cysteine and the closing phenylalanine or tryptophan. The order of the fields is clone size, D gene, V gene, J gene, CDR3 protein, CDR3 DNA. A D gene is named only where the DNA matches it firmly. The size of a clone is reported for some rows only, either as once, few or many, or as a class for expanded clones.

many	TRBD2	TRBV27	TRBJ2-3	CASSSPGLAGVNTDTQYF	TGTGCCAGCAGTTCGCCGGGACTAGCGGGAGTCAACACAGATACGCAGTATTTT
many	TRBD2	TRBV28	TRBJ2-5	CASSLASGRRQTQYF	TGTGCCAGCAGTTTAGCAAGCGGGAGGAGACAGACCCAGTACTTC
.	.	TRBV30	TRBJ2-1	CAWSVGGGTYNEQFF	TGTGCCTGGAGTGTTGGGGGCGGTACCTACAATGAGCAGTTCTTC
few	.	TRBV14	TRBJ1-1	CASSPQFDTEAFF	TGTGCCAGCAGCCCCCAGTTCGACACTGAAGCTTTCTTT
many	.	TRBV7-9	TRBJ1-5	CASSGSGGLEPQHF	TGTGCCAGCAGCGGAAGTGGGGGCCTGGAGCCCCAGCATTTT
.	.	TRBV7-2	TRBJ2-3	CASSLDSFSTDTQYF	TGTGCCAGCAGCTTAGACAGTTTTTCCACAGATACGCAGTATTTT
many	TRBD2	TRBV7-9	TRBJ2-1	CASRSGRAVNEQFF	TGTGCCAGCAGGAGCGGGAGGGCCGTCAATGAGCAGTTCTTC
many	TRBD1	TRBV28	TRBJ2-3	CASSHQGTGSSDTQYF	TGTGCCAGCAGTCACCAAGGGACAGGGAGTTCAGATACGCAGTATTTT
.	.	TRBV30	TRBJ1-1	CAWSPLLPEAFF	TGTGCCTGGAGTCCCCTCCTGCCTGAAGCTTTCTTT
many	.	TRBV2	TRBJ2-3	CASSEAGELADTQYF	TGTGCCAGCAGTGAAGCGGGAGAGTTGGCAGATACGCAGTATTTT
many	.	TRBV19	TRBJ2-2	CASSISGHVGELFF	TGTGCCAGTAGTATATCCGGACATGTCGGGGAGCTGTTTTTT
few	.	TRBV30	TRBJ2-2	CATPGTLNTGELFF	TGTGCCACCCCCGGGACACTCAACACCGGGGAGCTGTTTTTT
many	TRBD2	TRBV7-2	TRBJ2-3	CASSTYLAGGRNTQYF	TGTGCCAGCAGCACATATCTAGCGGGAGGGAGAAATACGCAGTATTTT
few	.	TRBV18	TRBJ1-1	CASSPAVGTEAFF	TGTGCCAGCTCACCGGCCGTCGGCACTGAAGCTTTCTTT
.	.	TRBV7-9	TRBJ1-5	CASSFPGPNQPQHF	TGTGCCAGCAGCTTTCCGGGACCCAATCAGCCCCAGCATTTT
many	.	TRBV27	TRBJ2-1	CASSLSTRSRYNEQFF	TGTGCCAGCAGTTTATCGACCAGGTCGCGGTACAATGAGCAGTTCTTC
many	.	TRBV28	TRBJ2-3	CASSPVPTKRSTDTQYF	TGTGCCAGCAGTCCAGTACCGACTAAAAGAAGCACAGATACGCAGTATTTT
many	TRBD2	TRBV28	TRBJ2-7	CASRKGLAGVGQYF	TGTGCCAGCAGAAAGGGACTAGCGGGAGTAGGGCAGTACTTC
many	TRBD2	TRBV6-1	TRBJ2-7	CASSSLAGGPWGEQYF	TGTGCCAGCAGTTCCCTAGCGGGAGGGCCTTGGGGCGAGCAGTACTTC
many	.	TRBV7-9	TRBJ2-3	CASLLSGASTDTQYF	TGTGCCAGCCTTCTGAGCGGTGCTAGCACAGATACGCAGTATTTT
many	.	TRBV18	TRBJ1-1	CASETGTATFF	TGTGCCAGCGAAACCGGGACGGCAACTTTCTTT
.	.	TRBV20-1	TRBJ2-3	CSARASAAGGGTDTQYF	TGCAGTGCTAGGGCTAGCGCAGCAGGCGGCGGCACAGATACGCAGTATTTT
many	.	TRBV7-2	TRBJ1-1	CASSDPPGSNEAFF	TGTGCCAGCAGCGACCCCCCCGGCTCTAACGAAGCTTTCTTT
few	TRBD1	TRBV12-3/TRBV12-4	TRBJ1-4	CASSQTGGSEKLFF	TGTGCCAGCAGTCAGACAGGGGGCAGTGAAAAACTGTTTTTT
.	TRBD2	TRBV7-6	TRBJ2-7	CASSLGAGGVNEQYF	TGTGCCAGCAGCTTAGGGGCGGGGGGGGTCAACGAGCAGTACTTC
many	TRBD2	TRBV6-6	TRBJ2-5	CASSYSSGREFGETQYF	TGTGCCAGCAGTTACTCTTCCGGGCGGGAGTTCGGAGAGACCCAGTACTTC
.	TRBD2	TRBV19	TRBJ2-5	CASRMSGSGETQYF	TGTGCCAGTAGAATGAGCGGGAGCGGGGAGACCCAGTACTTC
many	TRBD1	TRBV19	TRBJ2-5	CASSPGTAEGETQYF	TGTGCCAGTAGTCCAGGGACAGCCGAGGGAGAGACCCAGTACTTC
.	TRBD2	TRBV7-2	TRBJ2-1	CASSQSGRIVNEQFF	TGTGCCAGCAGCCAGAGCGGGAGAATCGTCAATGAGCAGTTCTTC
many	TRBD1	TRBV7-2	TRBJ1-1	CASSASGQGNTEAFF	TGTGCCAGCAGCGCATCGGGACAGGGGAACACTGAAGCTTTCTTT
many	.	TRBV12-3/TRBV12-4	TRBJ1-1	CASSEEQNTEAFF	TGTGCCAGCAGTGAAGAACAGAACACTGAAGCTTTCTTT
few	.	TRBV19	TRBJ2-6	CASTIQSGANVLTF	TGTGCCAGTACCATCCAATCTGGGGCCAACGTCCTGACTTTC
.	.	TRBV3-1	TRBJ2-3	CASSQVHRFADTQYF	TGTGCCAGCAGCCAAGTCCACAGGTTTGCAGATACGCAGTATTTT
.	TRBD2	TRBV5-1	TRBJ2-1	CASSSLAGAGQGEFF	TGCGCCAGCAGTTCCCTAGCGGGAGCGGGCCAAGGAGAGTTCTTC
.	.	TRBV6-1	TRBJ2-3	CASSEEQLTDTQYF	TGTGCCAGCAGTGAGGAGCAGCTCACAGATACGCAGTATTTT
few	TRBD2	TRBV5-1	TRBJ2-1	CASSHGTSGRTYNEQFF	TGCGCCAGCAGCCACGGGACTAGCGGGAGGACCTACAATGAGCAGTTCTTC
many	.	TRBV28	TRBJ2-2	CAIKRAGHANTGELFF	TGTGCCATCAAGAGGGCGGGACACGCGAACACCGGGGAGCTGTTTTTT
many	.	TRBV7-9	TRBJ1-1	CASSLVSDGRGAFF	TGTGCCAGCAGCTTAGTGTCGGACGGCAGGGGAGCTTTCTTT
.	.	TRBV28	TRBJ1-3	CASSLWARSSGNTIYF	TGTGCCAGCAGTTTATGGGCCCGTTCCTCTGGAAACACCATATATTTT
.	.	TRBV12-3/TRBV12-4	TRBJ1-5	CASSFGTWSNQPQHF	TGTGCCAGCAGTTTCGGGACATGGAGCAATCAGCCCCAGCATTTT
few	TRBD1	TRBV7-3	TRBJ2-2	CASSPSGGSTGELFF	TGTGCCAGCAGCCCGTCAGGGGGTAGCACCGGGGAGCTGTTTTTT
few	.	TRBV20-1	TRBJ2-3	CSARDGGLGLDTQYF	TGCAGTGCTAGAGATGGGGGACTGGGGTTAGATACGCAGTATTTT
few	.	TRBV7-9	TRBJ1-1	CASSRGEGNTEAFF	TGTGCCAGCTCGCGGGGGGAGGGGAACACTGAAGCTTTCTTT
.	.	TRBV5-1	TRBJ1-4	CASSFSPGQTSEKLFF	TGCGCCAGCAGCTTTTCCCCCGGGCAAACCAGTGAAAAACTGTTTTTT
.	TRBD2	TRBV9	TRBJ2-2	CASSEGLAGGRTGELFF	TGTGCCAGCAGCGAGGGACTAGCGGGAGGGCGCACCGGGGAGCTGTTTTTT
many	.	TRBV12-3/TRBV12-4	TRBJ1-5	CASTADSTGNQPQHF	TGTGCCAGCACCGCGGACAGTACCGGCAATCAGCCCCAGCATTTT
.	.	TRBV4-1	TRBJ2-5	CASSQSVPSAQYF	TGCGCCAGCAGCCAAAGCGTCCCTTCGGCCCAGTACTTC
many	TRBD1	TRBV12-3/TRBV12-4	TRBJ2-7	CASSRTGIGEQYF	TGTGCCAGCAGTCGGACAGGGATCGGCGAGCAGTACTTC
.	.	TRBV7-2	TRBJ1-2	CASSLPNRAPDYGYTF	TGTGCCAGCAGCCTACCCAACAGGGCCCCTGACTATGGCTACACCTTC